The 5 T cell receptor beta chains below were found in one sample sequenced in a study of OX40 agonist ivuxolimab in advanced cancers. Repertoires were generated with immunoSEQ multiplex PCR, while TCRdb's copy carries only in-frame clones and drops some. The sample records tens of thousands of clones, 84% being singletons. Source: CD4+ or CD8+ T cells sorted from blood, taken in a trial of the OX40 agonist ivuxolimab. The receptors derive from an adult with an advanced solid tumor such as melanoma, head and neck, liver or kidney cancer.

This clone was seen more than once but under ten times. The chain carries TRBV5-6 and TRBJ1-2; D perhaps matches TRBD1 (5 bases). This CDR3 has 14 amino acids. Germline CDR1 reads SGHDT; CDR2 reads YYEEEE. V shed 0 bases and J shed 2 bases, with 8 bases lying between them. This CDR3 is CASSLVSGNYGYTF. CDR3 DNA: TGTGCCAGCAGCTTGGTTTCAGGGAACTATGGCTACACCTTC.

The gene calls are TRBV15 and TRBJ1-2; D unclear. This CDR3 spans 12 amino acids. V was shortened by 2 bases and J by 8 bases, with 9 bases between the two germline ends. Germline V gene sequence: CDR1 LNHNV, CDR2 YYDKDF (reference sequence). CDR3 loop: CATSRNSFGYTF. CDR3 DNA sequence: TGTGCCACCAGCAGAAATTCGTTCGGCTACACCTTC. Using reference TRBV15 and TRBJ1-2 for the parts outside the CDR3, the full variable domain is DAMVIQNPRYQVTQFGKPVTLSCSQTLNHNVMYWYQQKSSQAPKLLFHYYDKDFNNEADTPDNFQSRRPNTSFCFLDIRSPGLGDTAMYLCATSRNSFGYTFGSGTRLTVV.

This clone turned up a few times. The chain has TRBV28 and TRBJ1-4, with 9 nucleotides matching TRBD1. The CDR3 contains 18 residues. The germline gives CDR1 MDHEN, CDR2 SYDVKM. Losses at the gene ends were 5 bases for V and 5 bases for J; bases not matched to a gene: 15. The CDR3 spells CASSHLSYGQGRNEKLFF. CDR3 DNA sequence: TGTGCCAGCAGTCACCTCAGCTACGGACAGGGGAGAAATGAAAAACTGTTTTTT. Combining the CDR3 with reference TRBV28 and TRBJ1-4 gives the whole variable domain DVKVTQSSRYLVKRTGEKVFLECVQDMDHENMFWYRQDPGLGLRLIYFSYDVKMKEKGDIPEGYSVSREKKERFSLILESASTNQTSMYLCASSHLSYGQGRNEKLFFGSGTQLSVL.

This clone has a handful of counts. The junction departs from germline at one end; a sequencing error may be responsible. CDR3 sequence (DNA): TGTGCCAGCAGCCTAGCGATCAGCGAGCAGTACTTC. It specifies CASSLAISEQYF. V usage is TRBV7-9 and J usage is TRBJ2-7; possible D gene TRBD2, 6 bases. This CDR3 is built from 12 residues. CDR1 SEHNR and CDR2 FQNEAQ come from the germline V gene (reference sequence).

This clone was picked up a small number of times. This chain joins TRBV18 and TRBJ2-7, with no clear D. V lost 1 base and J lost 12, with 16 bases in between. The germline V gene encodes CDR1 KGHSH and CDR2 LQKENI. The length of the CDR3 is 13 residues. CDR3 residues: CASSPRPTDTGYF. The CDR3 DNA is TGTGCCAGCTCACCACGTCCGACCGACACGGGGTACTTC.